The 23 T cell receptor beta chains given below trace back to one sample, sequenced in a study of prognosis after radiotherapy for stage I lung cancer. From genomic DNA, two-round multiplex PCR was used to amplify TCR beta CDR3. Primers specific to each TRBV and TRBJ gene drove first-round PCR. TCRdb re-derived calls from the multiplex PCR reads in MiXCR, one entry per CDR3 protein. Seen here are around 19,000 distinct CDR3 sequences, about 44% observed once, and the top ten hold roughly two fifths. The source was PBMCs, collected before or after stereotactic body radiation therapy (not recorded which). The receptor source for this set is a donor at least 50 years old with non-small cell lung cancer.

Remarks on this clonotype: A much larger clone differs from this one at a single base, so this may be a read error. This chain connects TRBV20-1 to TRBJ2-1; D possibly corresponds to TRBD1 (5 bases). The CDR3 has 16 amino acids. Germline V CDR1 and CDR2: DFQATT, SNEGSKA (reference sequence). Here the CDR3 reads CSASVLRRGLRNDQFF. The CDR3 DNA reads as TGCAGTGCTAGTGTCCTTCGTAGGGGATTGCGCAATGATCAGTTCTTC.

The chain couples TRBV27 to TRBJ2-1, with 10 bases matching TRBD2. After removal of 5 bases from V and 9 bases from J, the junction contained 10 bases not matched to a gene. The CDR3 consists of 15 residues. Germline values: CDR1 MNHEY, CDR2 SMNVEV (reference sequence). This CDR3 reads CASSRSSGGAIEQFF. The CDR3 DNA sequence: TGTGCCAGCAGTCGGTCAAGCGGGGGGGCAATTGAGCAGTTCTTC.

In its sample, this clonotype was seen many times. The chain is built from TRBV9 and TRBJ1-1; no firm D call. Germline V gene sequence: CDR1 SGDLS, CDR2 YYNGEE. V was trimmed by 2 bases and J by 1 base, leaving 6 bases between them. The CDR3 is 13 residues long. CDR3 residues: CASSVNANTEAFF. The CDR3 nucleotides read TGTGCCAGCAGCGTCAATGCGAACACTGAAGCTTTCTTT.

Concerning this clonotype: With only one base between it and a far larger clone, this is likely a read error. For the CDR3, the DNA is TGTGCCAGCAGTTTACGGGGCACAGATACGCAGTATTTT. This sequence encodes CASSLRGTDTQYF. V usage is TRBV24-1 and J usage is TRBJ2-3; no firm D call. The CDR3 sequence is 13 residues long. Germline V gives CDR1 KGHDR, CDR2 SFDVKD.

This clonotype was seen ten or more times. The chain links TRBV27 to TRBJ2-5; no definite D call. CDR1 and CDR2 (germline): MNHEY, SMNVEV (reference sequence). This CDR3 is built from 13 residues. V lost 3 bases to trimming and J lost 6 bases, with 11 bases between them. The CDR3 sequence is CASSLGGRQTQYF. The CDR3 region has the DNA TGTGCCAGCAGTTTGGGCGGCCGTCAGACCCAGTACTTC.

The chain has TRBV20-1 and TRBJ1-2, with 7 bases lining up with TRBD1. Germline V CDR1 and CDR2: DFQATT, SNEGSKA (reference sequence). The CDR3 length is 14 residues. V lost 6 bases to trimming and J lost 7 bases; unmatched junction nucleotides: 14. The chain's CDR3 is CSAHTGARFGGYTF. DNA for the CDR3: TGCAGTGCACACACAGGGGCGCGGTTTGGTGGCTACACCTTC.

The CDR3 here is CASSQERLGQPQHF. Written as DNA, the CDR3 is TGTGCCAGTAGTCAAGAGAGACTGGGTCAGCCCCAGCATTTT. This chain connects TRBV19 to TRBJ1-5, with D unresolved. The CDR3 has 14 residues. Germline loops: CDR1 LNHDA, CDR2 SQIVND (reference sequence). V was cut by 5 bases and J by 6 bases, with 14 bases left in between.

This chain connects TRBV18 to TRBJ2-1; 14 nucleotides line up with TRBD2. The CDR3 totals 17 residues. Germline V gene sequence: CDR1 KGHSH, CDR2 LQKENI. Trimming removed 0 bases from V and 9 bases from J; junction bases left unmatched: 7. The chain's CDR3 is CASSPPAGTSGRGEQFF. The CDR3 region has the DNA TGTGCCAGCTCACCACCAGCCGGGACTAGCGGGAGAGGTGAGCAGTTCTTC. Together with reference TRBV18 and TRBJ2-1, the CDR3 gives the full variable domain: NAGVMQNPRHLVRRRGQEARLRCSPMKGHSHVYWYRQLPEEGLKFMVYLQKENIIDESGMPKERFSAEFPKEGPSILRIQQVVRGDSAAYFCASSPPAGTSGRGEQFFGPGTRLTVL.

This clonotype was detected ten times or more. The chain is built from TRBV7-9 and TRBJ2-5, with 11 bases lining up with TRBD2. The CDR3 length is 15 residues. The V gene's germline CDR1 is SEHNR and CDR2 FQNEAQ (reference sequence). With V trimmed by 6 bases and J by 5 bases, 8 bases remained unmatched. The CDR3 region has the DNA TGTGCCAGCAGATCTTATAGCGGGAGGGTGGAGACCCAGTACTTC. Translation: CASRSYSGRVETQYF.

This clonotype has ten or more counts. The V gene is TRBV5-1, the J gene TRBJ1-4; D is unclear. Germline values: CDR1 SGHRS, CDR2 YFSETQ. This CDR3 is built from 13 residues. Between the trimmed V and J ends, which lost 5 bases and 0 bases, there was a span of 5 bases. In nucleotides, the CDR3 is TGCGCCAGCAGTAGCCCAACTAATGAAAAACTGTTTTTT. Its translation is CASSSPTNEKLFF. The whole variable domain, filled in from reference TRBV5-1 and TRBJ1-4, reads KAGVTQTPRYLIKTRGQQVTLSCSPISGHRSVSWYQQTPGQGLQFLFEYFSETQRNKGNFPGRFSGRQFSNSRSEMNVSTLELGDSALYLCASSSPTNEKLFFGSGTQLSVL.

This clonotype was recorded many times. V gene TRBV4-1 combines with J gene TRBJ2-7; TRBD1 matches at 8 bases. The germline V gene has CDR1 MGHRA and CDR2 YSYEKL. This CDR3 is built from 13 residues. V trimming: 4 bases; J trimming: 5 bases; junction bases outside the gene matches: 4. The CDR3 loop is CASSPTGVDEQYF. The CDR3, as DNA: TGCGCCAGCAGCCCGACAGGGGTGGACGAGCAGTACTTC.

This clonotype was detected only a few times. This sequence may be a read error, since a much larger clone differs from it by one base. The V gene is TRBV6-1, the J gene TRBJ2-5, with 11 bases fitting TRBD2. J was trimmed by 1 base and V by 10 bases; bases with no gene match: 8. From germline, CDR1 is MNHNS and CDR2 SASEGT. The CDR3 has 15 amino acids. The CDR3 sequence is CANRGLAGLQETQYF. In DNA, the CDR3 is TGTGCCAACAGAGGACTAGCGGGCCTCCAAGAGACCCAGTACTTC.

V is TRBV7-3 and J is TRBJ2-7, with D hard to call. Germline CDR1 is SGHTA and CDR2 is FQGTGA. Trimming took off 6 bases at V and 0 bases at J, with 9 bases between the two ends. The CDR3 is 13 residues long. The CDR3 coding sequence is TGTGCCAGCAGTAAGGCTACCTCCTACGAGCAGTACTTC. Its protein is CASSKATSYEQYF.

Concerning this clonotype: This likely came from a read error, as a far larger clone is one base away. J is TRBJ2-6 and V is TRBV6-9; 8 bases are a match to TRBD1. Germline values: CDR1 MNHGY, CDR2 SVAAGI. This CDR3 comprises 17 residues. The CDR3 loop is CASSWTGPPSGANFLTF. CDR3 bases: TGTGCCAGCAGCTGGACAGGGCCCCCCTCTGGGGCCAACTTCCTGACTTTC.

V is TRBV7-3 and J is TRBJ2-1, with 8 bases that match TRBD2. Germline V gene sequence: CDR1 SGHTA, CDR2 FQGTGA. V shed 5 bases and J 3 bases; nucleotides not matched to a gene: 9. This CDR3 is built from 16 residues. The chain's CDR3 is CASSPTSGPYYNEQFF. The CDR3 DNA reads TGTGCCAGCAGCCCTACTAGCGGACCTTACTACAATGAGCAGTTCTTC.

This clonotype occurred many times. The DNA for the CDR3 is TGTGCCAGCAGCGTTACAGGGGGATCTGGAAACACCATATATTTT. Translating it yields CASSVTGGSGNTIYF. V usage is TRBV9 and J usage is TRBJ1-3; 8 bases match TRBD1. In germline, CDR1 is SGDLS, CDR2 YYNGEE. V trimming: 2 bases; J trimming: 1 base; junction bases outside the gene matches: 2. The CDR3 totals 15 residues.

The chain is built from TRBV15 and TRBJ1-1, with 7 bases that match TRBD1. The CDR3 is 14 amino acids. CDR1 and CDR2 from the germline V gene are LNHNV and YYDKDF (reference sequence). With 2 bases clipped from V and 1 base from J, the junction kept 1 base outside the gene matches. CDR3 bases: TGTGCCACCAGCAGAAACAGGGGGAACACTGAAGCTTTCTTT. Its protein product is CATSRNRGNTEAFF.

The DNA for the CDR3 is TGTGCCTGGTGTCCCTTGGGGTTCGCTGAAGCTTTCTTT. Translated: CAWCPLGFAEAFF. This rearrangement joins TRBV30 to TRBJ1-1; D unresolved. The V end was cut by 5 bases, the J end by 6 bases, with 16 bases between. CDR3 length: 13 amino acids. CDR1 and CDR2 (germline): GTSNPN, SVGIG (reference sequence). The whole variable domain, remainder taken from reference TRBV30 and TRBJ1-1, is SQTIHQWPATLVQPVGSPLSLECTVEGTSNPNLYWYRQAAGRGLQLLFYSVGIGQISSEVPQNLSASRPQDRQFILSSKKLLLSDSGFYLCAWCPLGFAEAFFGQGTRLTVV.

Of note for this clonotype: This sequence may be a read error, since a much larger clone differs from it by one base. V is TRBV28 and J is TRBJ1-2; D is unclear. The CDR3 length is 13 residues. Germline CDR1 reads MDHEN; CDR2 reads SYDVKM. Trimming cost V 4 bases and J 7 bases, with 13 bases left between them. The CDR3 is CASSSGTYVGYTF. The CDR3 DNA sequence: TGTGCCAGCAGTTCAGGCACATATGTTGGCTACACCTTC.

This sequence joins TRBV5-1 and TRBJ2-1; D is undetermined. V was clipped by 1 base and J by 4 bases, with 6 bases between them. From germline, CDR1 is SGHRS and CDR2 YFSETQ. The CDR3 contains 13 residues. The CDR3 reads CASSLPSYNEQFF. DNA for the CDR3: TGCGCCAGCAGCTTGCCAAGTTACAATGAGCAGTTCTTC.

This clonotype occurred many times. Since the CDR3 does not end with the conserved phenylalanine or tryptophan, this likely comes from a read error. This chain joins TRBV5-1 and TRBJ2-7; D possibly corresponds to TRBD2 (5 bases). Germline CDR1 is SGHRS and CDR2 is YFSETQ. V was cut by 3 bases and J by 7 bases, with 14 bases left in between. This CDR3 is built from 13 residues. The CDR3 region has the DNA TGCGCCAGCAGCTCGAACCGGCGGAGGGAGCAGTACTCC. This codes for CASSSNRRREQYS.

This clonotype was found many times. The gene calls are TRBV28 and TRBJ2-3; 7 bases are shared with TRBD1. CDR3 length equals 17 residues. With V trimmed by 2 bases and J by 1 base, 9 bases remained unmatched. Looked up from germline, CDR1 is MDHEN and CDR2 is SYDVKM. CDR3 region: CASSLIGGLFGTDTQYF. The CDR3 nucleotides are TGTGCCAGCAGTTTAATAGGGGGCTTATTTGGCACAGATACGCAGTATTTT.

This clonotype has only a few counts. The chain employs TRBV20-1 and TRBJ1-6; TRBD1 matches at 8 bases. Germline values: CDR1 DFQATT, CDR2 SNEGSKA (reference sequence). Trimming cost V 6 bases and J 9 bases; bases outside gene matches: 7. The CDR3 loop spans 13 amino acids. CDR3 protein: CSARTGTGSPLHF. In DNA, the CDR3 is TGCAGTGCACGGACAGGGACAGGTTCACCCCTCCACTTT.